The entry below describes one TCR beta chain. The antigen this receptor binds is unknown. No qualities accompany the bases; no much larger clone lies one base away. Library preparation used 5' RACE. The instrument given in TCRdb is Illumina HiSeq 2500. A second roughly 7 to 11 cycle PCR used a sample-barcoded 5' primer and a J-beta primer mix. A template-switch 5' adaptor carrying 12 random nucleotides introduced a unique molecular identifier onto each TCR beta cDNA molecule. At least 2.5 million CDR3-containing paired-end reads were obtained from each sample. All of the RNA was converted into first-strand cDNA using the Mint cDNA synthesis kit, with a TRBC-specific oligonucleotide serving as the primer. After uracil-DNA glycosylase treatment, a first 18-cycle PCR used universal primers M1SS and BC2_uni_R on all cDNA. The authors processed their data as follows. Each sample was normalized by randomly selecting 1 million high-quality reads, each carrying a distinct molecular identifier. Reads sharing molecular identifiers were discarded rather than binned into consensus sequences. CDR3 identification, clonotype clustering and error correction used MiTCR with a Q25 quality threshold and the strictest error-elimination algorithm. Lower-bound total TCR beta diversity was estimated with a nonparametric unseen species model using Euler transformation. Through fastp at Q25 and MiXCR, TCRdb rebuilt clones from the public reads, retaining in-frame beta chains. Here each entry gathers all rows of one CDR3 protein and keeps the most common genes and DNA. The V and J calls were determined by TCRdb, not by the authors. Here the sample has around 1.1 million distinct CDR3 sequences; roughly two fifths occur a single time. The ten top clones hold approximately 14% of the sample.

The data belong to a study of blood T cells in healthy people across ages (dated by TCRdb to about 2015). In terms of the full investigation: In model experiments, template switching captured roughly one uniquely barcoded TCR beta cDNA molecule for every two T cells. To track age-related changes in TCR beta repertoire diversity, the study relied on deep sequencing normalized with unique cDNA molecular identifiers. The donors were split into four age groups: young (average around 17 years), middle-aged (39), aged (about 56) and long-lived (approximately 80). To avoid experimental bias, donors of different ages were distributed randomly across sequencing lanes. For two donors (one aged 18 to 30 and one aged 80 or older), the study analyzed two additional independent replicas of 1 million unique cDNA reads from the same blood draw.

Donors were 39 systemically healthy Caucasian individuals from Russia aged roughly 6 to 95 years. Approximately 10 milliliters of peripheral blood were collected from each donor into EDTA-treated Vacutainer tubes. Ficoll-Paque density-gradient centrifugation was used to isolate PBMCs, with at least 7 million per sample. Total RNA, at least 5.5 micrograms per sample, was extracted from PBMCs with Trizol reagent. For every donor, an aliquot of PBMCs went through flow cytometry to measure the percentages of naive CD45RAhigh/CD27high T cells. CDR1 SGHKS and CDR2 YYEKEE are derived from the germline V gene (reference sequence). The CDR3, cysteine through phenylalanine, is 15 amino acids long. Only the CDR3 region is kept as DNA, spanning 45 bases read in frame from base 1. For this chain, trimming is 0 bases at the V end and 11 bases at the J end, and the number of junction bases without a gene match is 11.

On the study overall, not on this receptor specifically: Observed TCR beta diversity per million T cells fell roughly linearly with age, and a significant reduction was already apparent by age approximately 41. Since profiling was done on bulk unsorted PBMCs, naive and antigen-experienced compartments could not be conclusively compared. Total diversity estimates from one million sequenced T cells were considered lower bounds and underestimates. Compared with the aged group, the long-lived group had more naive CD4+ T cells, fewer expanded clones and increased TCR diversity, suggesting age selection. Because the CMV infection status of the donors was unknown, age-related changes in expanded clonotypes may potentially have been confounded. The percentage of naive T cells measured by flow cytometry correlated strongly with observed TCR beta diversity.

The sequence was collected from a young man in good health. This sequence uses TRBV5-5 and TRBJ1-1, with 9 bases matching TRBD1. Sequenced: blood. The DNA reads TGTGCCAGCAGCTTGGTCGGAAGGACAGGGGAACTGGCTTTCTTT. Its product reads: CASSLVGRTGELAFF.